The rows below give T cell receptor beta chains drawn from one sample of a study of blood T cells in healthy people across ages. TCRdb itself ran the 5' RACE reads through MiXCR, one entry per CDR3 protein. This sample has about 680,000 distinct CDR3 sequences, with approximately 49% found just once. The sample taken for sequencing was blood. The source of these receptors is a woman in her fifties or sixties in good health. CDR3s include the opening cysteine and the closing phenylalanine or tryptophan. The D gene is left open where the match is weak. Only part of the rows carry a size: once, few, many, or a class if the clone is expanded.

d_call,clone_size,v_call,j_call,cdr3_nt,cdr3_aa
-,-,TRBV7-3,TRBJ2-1,TGTGCCAGCAGCATCTCAGACGGAGAGCAGTTCTTC,CASSISDGEQFF
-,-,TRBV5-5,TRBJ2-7,TGTGCCAGCAGGAGACAGGCCACGGATGAGCAGTACTTC,CASRRQATDEQYF
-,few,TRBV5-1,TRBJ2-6,TGCGCCAGCAGCTTGACAGTCACGGGGAGTGGGGCCAACGTCCTGACTTTC,CASSLTVTGSGANVLTF
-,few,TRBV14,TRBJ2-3,TGTGCCAGCAGCCGAATCTTGGGCCCGGATGCTACGCAGTATTTT,CASSRILGPDATQYF
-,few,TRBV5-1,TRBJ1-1,TGCGCCAGCAGCTTGGTAGTGGGCACTGAAGCTTTCTTT,CASSLVVGTEAFF
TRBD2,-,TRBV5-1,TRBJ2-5,TGCGCCAGCAGCACCGGGACTAGCGGTTTGTACCAAGAGGCCCAGTACTTC,CASSTGTSGLYQEAQYF
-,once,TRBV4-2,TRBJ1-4,TGTGCCCGCAGCCAAGGGGGACGGACAACTAATGAAAAACTGTTTTTT,CARSQGGRTTNEKLFF
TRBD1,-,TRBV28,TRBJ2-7,TGTGCCAGCAGTGGTACAAAAACAGGGGGCGCAAAAACCTACGAGCAGTACTTC,CASSGTKTGGAKTYEQYF
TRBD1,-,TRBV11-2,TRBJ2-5,TGTGCTAGCAGCTGGGGGACAGGACGTCAGGAGACCCAGTACTTC,CASSWGTGRQETQYF
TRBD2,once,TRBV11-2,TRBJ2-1,TGTGCCAGCAGCGAGCGGGAGAGTACCTACAATGAGCAGTTCTTC,CASSERESTYNEQFF
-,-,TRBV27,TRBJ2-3,TGTGCCAGCAGTTCAATGCCGTTGAGCACAGATACGCAGTATTTT,CASSSMPLSTDTQYF
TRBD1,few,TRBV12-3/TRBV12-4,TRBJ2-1,TGTGCCAGCAGCCGGGGGACAGGGGGTGAGCAGTTCTTC,CASSRGTGGEQFF
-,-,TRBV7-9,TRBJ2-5,TGTGCCAGCAGCTTAGGTGTGTCCAGGGGACTCCAAGAGACCCAGTACTTC,CASSLGVSRGLQETQYF
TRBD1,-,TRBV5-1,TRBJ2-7,TGCGCCAGCAGTGGACAGGACAATGAGCAGTACTTC,CASSGQDNEQYF
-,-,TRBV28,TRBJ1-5,TGTGCCAGCAGCTTTATGGCCCCCCACAAGCAGCCCCAGCATTTT,CASSFMAPHKQPQHF
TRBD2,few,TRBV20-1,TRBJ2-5,TGCAGTGCTCCCCGGAGCTCGGGCGGGAGTGGGCAAGAGACCCAGTACTTC,CSAPRSSGGSGQETQYF
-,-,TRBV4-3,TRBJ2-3,TGCGCCAGCAGCCCAGAAACCGGGACTGGAGAGTATTTT,CASSPETGTGEYF
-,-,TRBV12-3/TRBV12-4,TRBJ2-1,TGTGCCAGCAGTTTCCCTAGCGCACCACACAATGAGCAGTTCTTC,CASSFPSAPHNEQFF
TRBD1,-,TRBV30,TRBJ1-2,TGTGCCTGGAGTGGCCCCGGGACAGGGACGCGTGGCTACACCTTC,CAWSGPGTGTRGYTF
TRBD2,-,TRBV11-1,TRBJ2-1,TGTGCCAGCAGCTTAGTACCTAGCGGGAGGACTAATGAGCAGTTCTTC,CASSLVPSGRTNEQFF
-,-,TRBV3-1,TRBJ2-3,TGTGCCAGCAGCCCGGAGACGGATACGCAGTATTTT,CASSPETDTQYF
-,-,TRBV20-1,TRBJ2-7,TGCAGTGCTAGAGATCGTGGAGCCCCCTACGAGCAGTACTTC,CSARDRGAPYEQYF
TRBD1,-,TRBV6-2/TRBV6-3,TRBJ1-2,TGTGCCAGCAGCCAACCCGACAGGGTGAACTATGGCTACACCTTC,CASSQPDRVNYGYTF
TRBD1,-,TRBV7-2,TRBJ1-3,TGTGCCAGTAGCACCAGACAGGGGGCCCGAAACACCATATATTTT,CASSTRQGARNTIYF
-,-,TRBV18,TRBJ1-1,TGTGCCAGCTCACCGGGGCGGTATGAAGCTTTCTTT,CASSPGRYEAFF
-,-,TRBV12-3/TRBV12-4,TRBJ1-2,TGTGCCAGCAGCCTGACAAGGTCTGGGGGCTACACCTTC,CASSLTRSGGYTF
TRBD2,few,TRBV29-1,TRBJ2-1,TGCAGCGTGGGTGGACTAGCGGGAGTAAATGAGCAGTTCTTC,CSVGGLAGVNEQFF
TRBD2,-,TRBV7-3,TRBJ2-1,TGTGCCAGCAGCTTAATAGGGTTGGCTAGCGGGAGGGCCCTCAATGAGCAGTTCTTC,CASSLIGLASGRALNEQFF
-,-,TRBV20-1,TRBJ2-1,TGCAGTGGGACATTCTCCTACAATGAGCAGTTCTTC,CSGTFSYNEQFF
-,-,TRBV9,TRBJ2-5,TGTGCCAGCAGCGTAGATCTGGTACAAGAGACCCAGTACTTC,CASSVDLVQETQYF
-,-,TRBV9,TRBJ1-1,TGTGCCAGCAGCGACGGGACACCGAACACTGAAGCTTTCTTT,CASSDGTPNTEAFF
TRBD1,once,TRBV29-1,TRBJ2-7,TGCAGCGTTGACTGGACAGGGTCCAATGAGCAGTACTTC,CSVDWTGSNEQYF
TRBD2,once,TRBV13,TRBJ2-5,TGTGCCAGCAGCTTATATCTAGCGGGAGACCCGGAGACCCAGTACTTC,CASSLYLAGDPETQYF
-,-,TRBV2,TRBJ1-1,TGTGTCAGCAGTGAGTTTGGGGGTTTCACTGAAGCTTTCTTT,CVSSEFGGFTEAFF
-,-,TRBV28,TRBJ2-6,TGTGCCAGCAGTTCCCAGCTCTCTGGGGCCAACGTCCTGACTTTC,CASSSQLSGANVLTF
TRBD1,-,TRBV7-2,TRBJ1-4,TGTGCCAGCAGCTTCAGGGGGGGGAACGAAAAACTGTTTTTT,CASSFRGGNEKLFF
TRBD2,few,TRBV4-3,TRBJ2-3,TGCGCCAGCAGCCAAGCCAGCGGGGGCTATACGCAGTATTTT,CASSQASGGYTQYF
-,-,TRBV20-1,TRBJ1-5,TGCAGTGCTAGTAGGGGGGTCGAGCAGCCCCAGCATTTT,CSASRGVEQPQHF
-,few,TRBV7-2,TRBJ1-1,TGTGCCAGCAGCTTATCCAGCCAGGTGAACACTGAAGCTTTCTTT,CASSLSSQVNTEAFF
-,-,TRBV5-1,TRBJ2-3,TGCGCCAGCTTTAGGGACGGCACAGATACGCAGTATTTT,CASFRDGTDTQYF
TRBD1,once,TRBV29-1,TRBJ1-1,TGCAGCGCCCCGGGACAGGGTCGGGGGAACACTGAAGCTTTCTTT,CSAPGQGRGNTEAFF
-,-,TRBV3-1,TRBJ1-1,TGTACCAGCAGCCAAGAGGGGATTTCTGAAGCTTTCTTT,CTSSQEGISEAFF
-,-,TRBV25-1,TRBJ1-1,TGTGCCAGCAGTGATTTGCGGGCAGGGTGGAGCACTGAAGCTTTCTTT,CASSDLRAGWSTEAFF
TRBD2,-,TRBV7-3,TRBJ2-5,TGTGCCAGCAGCTTAACGGGACTAGCGGGAGACACCCACAATGAGCAGTACTTC,CASSLTGLAGDTHNEQYF
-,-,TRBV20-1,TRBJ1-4,TGCAGTGCTAGAGACACAGGAGTGACTAATGAAAAACTGTTTTTT,CSARDTGVTNEKLFF
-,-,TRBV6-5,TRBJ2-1,TGTGCCAGCAGTTACGGTTCCAGTGAGCAGTTCTTC,CASSYGSSEQFF
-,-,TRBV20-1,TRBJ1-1,TGCAGTGCGAACGGCAGTTTGAACACTGAAGCTTTCTTT,CSANGSLNTEAFF
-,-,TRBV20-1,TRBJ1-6,TGCAGTGCTAGCCTCTCGCCAGATAATTCACCCCTCCACTTT,CSASLSPDNSPLHF
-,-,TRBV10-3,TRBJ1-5,TGTGCCATCAGGGCCGTGGGGGACAATCAGCCCCAGCATTTT,CAIRAVGDNQPQHF
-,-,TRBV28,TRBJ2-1,TGTGCCACTAATCGACCGGGACGGACCACACCTGAGCAGTTCTTC,CATNRPGRTTPEQFF
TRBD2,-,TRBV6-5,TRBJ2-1,TGTGCCAGCAGTTACTCGAGGGGGACTAGTGTAAATGAGCAGTTCTTC,CASSYSRGTSVNEQFF
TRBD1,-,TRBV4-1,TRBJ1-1,TGCGCCAGCAGCCAACTAGGACAGGCGAACACTGAAGCTTTCTTT,CASSQLGQANTEAFF
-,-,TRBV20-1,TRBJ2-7,TGCAGTGCTATCGCCGGGAGCGACGAGCAGTACTTC,CSAIAGSDEQYF